One and the same sample provided the 25 T cell receptor beta chains below, sequenced in a study of T cell clonotyping in hematopoietic cell transplantation. TCRdb keeps only in-frame clones here, not all; method: immunoSEQ multiplex PCR. The repertoire includes about 8,000 clones, roughly four fifths of them detected once, and approximately 5% sits in the top ten. Material: peripheral blood mononuclear cells, obtained 180 days after allogeneic stem cell transplant. Receptor source: a female patient in her fifties who had an allogeneic stem cell transplant from an unrelated donor, so the T cells may come from the graft donor. Some clones in this sample may be carry-over from other donors' samples.

The gene calls are TRBV5-1 and TRBJ2-7, with D unresolved. There are 12 residues in the CDR3. The germline V and J ends were trimmed by 0 bases and 6 bases, with 7 bases remaining between them. Germline V gene sequence: CDR1 SGHRS, CDR2 YFSETQ. The DNA for the CDR3 is TGCGCCAGCAGCTTGGGGGATGCCGAGCAGTACTTC. It specifies CASSLGDAEQYF.

By share, this clone ranks as medium-sized. The chain carries TRBV19 and TRBJ1-1, with 7 nucleotides matching TRBD1. Germline trimming cut 4 bases from V and 8 bases from J; bases unmatched to any gene: 4. CDR1 is LNHDA and CDR2 is SQIVND in the germline V gene (reference sequence). CDR3 length: 12 residues. CDR3 region: CASSTGGREAFF. CDR3 coding DNA: TGTGCCAGTAGTACAGGGGGACGAGAAGCTTTCTTT.

V is TRBV29-1 and J is TRBJ1-4; tentatively, D is TRBD1 (5 bases). CDR1 SQVTM and CDR2 ANQGSEA come from the germline V gene. This CDR3 comprises 13 residues. The CDR3 loop reads CSGRGGADEKLFF. The CDR3 DNA reads TGCAGTGGTCGGGGAGGGGCGGATGAAAAACTGTTTTTT.

The CDR3 region is CASSLGTANQPQHF. The CDR3 bases are TGTGCCAGCAGCTTAGGGACAGCCAATCAGCCCCAGCATTTT. The chain links TRBV11-2 to TRBJ1-5; D might be TRBD1 (6 bases). CDR3 length: 14 amino acids. Germline CDR1 SGHAT, CDR2 FQNNGV. The V end lost 1 base, the J end lost 3 bases, and 7 bases lay between the germline ends.

The rearrangement joins TRBV2 to TRBJ1-2, with 8 bases that match TRBD1. The germline V gene encodes CDR1 SNHLY and CDR2 FYNNEI. The CDR3 consists of 14 residues. The V and J ends lost 3 bases and 5 bases, in that order; junction bases with no gene match: 5. The CDR3 sequence is CASSEQGARYGYTF. CDR3 sequence (DNA): TGTGCCAGCAGTGAGCAGGGGGCTAGGTATGGCTACACCTTC. The full variable domain, completed using reference TRBV2 and TRBJ1-2, is EPEVTQTPSHQVTQMGQEVILRCVPISNHLYFYWYRQILGQKVEFLVSFYNNEISEKSEIFDDQFSVERPDGSNFTLKIRSTKLEDSAMYFCASSEQGARYGYTFGSGTRLTVV.

The chain has TRBV4-3 and TRBJ2-7; TRBD2 matches 7 bases. Germline V gives CDR1 LGHNA, CDR2 YSLEER. V was clipped by 3 bases and J by 3 bases; unmatched bases: 17. The length of the CDR3 is 18 residues. As DNA, the CDR3 is TGCGCCAGCAGCCACGAGCCACTCGGCGGGGCTAGCGGCTACGAGCAGTACTTC. Translated, it gives CASSHEPLGGASGYEQYF.

The chain recombines TRBV11-1 with TRBJ1-1, with no clear D. V was cut by 3 bases and J by 1 base, with 9 bases left in between. CDR1 is SGHAT, CDR2 FQDESV, per germline (reference sequence). The CDR3 has 14 amino acids. The CDR3 nucleotides read TGTGCCAGCAGCTTCCAGACGAAGAACACTGAAGCTTTCTTT. It yields the protein CASSFQTKNTEAFF.

A few counts support this clone. This rearrangement joins TRBV4-2 to TRBJ1-1; D is ambiguous. This CDR3 region has 14 residues. Germline CDR1 is LGHNA and CDR2 is YNFKEQ. Trimming shortened V by 0 bases and J by 8 bases, and 13 bases separated the two germline ends. CDR3 amino acids: CASSQDQVTSEAFF. CDR3 DNA: TGTGCCAGCAGCCAAGATCAAGTGACCTCCGAAGCTTTCTTT.

The J gene is TRBJ2-5, the V gene TRBV5-1; D unclear. The V gene lost 0 bases and the J gene lost 5 bases, with 8 bases spanning the gap. The CDR3 length is 13 residues. Germline CDR1 and CDR2: SGHRS and YFSETQ. For the CDR3, the DNA is TGCGCCAGCAGCTTGGAGTCCCGGGAGACCCAGTACTTC. Its translation is CASSLESRETQYF. The full variable domain, with the rest looked up from reference TRBV5-1 and TRBJ2-5, is KAGVTQTPRYLIKTRGQQVTLSCSPISGHRSVSWYQQTPGQGLQFLFEYFSETQRNKGNFPGRFSGRQFSNSRSEMNVSTLELGDSALYLCASSLESRETQYFGPGTRLLVL.

The chain joins TRBV14 to TRBJ1-2; D remains unclear. The V gene lost 1 base and the J gene lost 4 bases, with 10 bases spanning the gap. The length of the CDR3 is 14 residues. Germline-derived CDR1 and CDR2 are SGHDN and FVKESK. The CDR3 spells CASSQGAGFYGYTF. The CDR3 region has the DNA TGTGCCAGCAGCCAAGGGGCCGGGTTCTATGGCTACACCTTC.

V is TRBV10-2 and J is TRBJ1-3; D not resolved. The length of the CDR3 is 12 residues. Germline CDR1 and CDR2: WSHSY and SAAADI. The CDR3 spells CAAGPSGNTIYF. CDR3 DNA: TGCGCTGCAGGCCCCTCTGGAAACACCATATATTTT.

This chain uses TRBV5-6 with TRBJ2-2; TRBD1 matches at 7 bases. The J segment lost 4 bases and the V segment lost 0 bases, leaving 3 bases of the junction unmatched. CDR1 SGHDT and CDR2 YYEEEE come from the germline V gene. The CDR3 has 15 amino acids. This CDR3 is CASSLVAGGTGELFF. The CDR3 DNA sequence: TGTGCCAGCAGCTTGGTGGCAGGGGGCACCGGGGAGCTGTTTTTT.

V usage is TRBV7-2 and J usage is TRBJ2-5; D remains ambiguous. The ends were cut back, 4 bases at V and 2 bases at J, with 2 bases in the middle. This CDR3 has 11 residues. Germline-derived CDR1 and CDR2 are SGHTA and FQGNSA. The CDR3: CASSSQETQYF. The CDR3 coding sequence is TGTGCCAGCAGCTCACAAGAGACCCAGTACTTC.

The chain has TRBV29-1 and TRBJ2-5; a weak D match, TRBD2 (6 bases). V lost 1 base to trimming and J lost 5 bases, with 11 bases between them. Germline V gene lookup returns CDR1 SQVTM and CDR2 ANQGSEA. The CDR3 totals 13 residues. The CDR3 DNA sequence: TGCAGCGTTGAAGGCGGGGTAGTCGAGACCCAGTACTTC. Its protein is CSVEGGVVETQYF.

This clone was found a few times. This chain connects TRBV25-1 to TRBJ2-3; D remains ambiguous. The V end lost 6 bases, the J end lost 5 bases, and 9 bases lay between the germline ends. The germline V gene encodes CDR1 MGHDK and CDR2 SYGVNS. This CDR3 contains 12 residues. The CDR3 loop is CASRGKGDTQYF. Written as DNA, the CDR3 is TGTGCCAGCAGGGGAAAGGGAGATACGCAGTATTTT.

CDR3 nucleotides: TGTGCCAGCAGTTACTCGTCCTATTACGAGCAGTACTTC. Protein product: CASSYSSYYEQYF. The V and J genes are TRBV6-6 and TRBJ2-7; D is uncertain. This CDR3 contains 13 residues. Germline V gives CDR1 MNHNY, CDR2 SVGAGI (reference sequence). Trimming left V 0 bases short and J 4 bases short, with 7 bases between.

A word on this clone: Other DNA sequences in the same sample also yield this CDR3. This chain joins TRBV6-5 and TRBJ2-2; D not certain. The CDR3 is made up of 14 amino acids. The germline CDR1 and CDR2 sequences are MNHEY and SVGAGI. The V gene lost 2 bases and the J gene lost 5 bases, with 9 bases spanning the gap. Here the CDR3 reads CASSYDSGTGELFF. CDR3 bases: TGTGCCAGCAGTTACGATTCCGGGACCGGGGAGCTGTTTTTT.

The gene calls are TRBV6-5 and TRBJ2-5; no clear D gene. Germline V lookup: CDR1 MNHEY, CDR2 SVGAGI. V lost 5 bases and J lost 1, with 11 bases in between. The CDR3 is 14 residues long. CDR3 nucleotide sequence: TGTGCCAGCAGTAAGCTAACAATCCAAGAGACCCAGTACTTC. Amino acids: CASSKLTIQETQYF.

This chain connects TRBV2 to TRBJ1-1; no reliable D call. Germline CDR1 reads SNHLY; CDR2 reads FYNNEI. The V end was cut by 2 bases, the J end by 0 bases, with 4 bases between. The CDR3 contains 13 residues. The CDR3 protein is CASSEWVNTEAFF. The CDR3 coding sequence is TGTGCCAGCAGTGAATGGGTGAACACTGAAGCTTTCTTT.

This chain connects TRBV10-3 to TRBJ1-1; D is ambiguous. Trimming pared 6 bases from V and 1 base from J, leaving 9 bases between. The CDR3 sequence is 13 residues long. CDR1 and CDR2 from the germline V gene are ENHRY and SYGVKD. The CDR3 reads CAIRRRTNTEAFF. The CDR3 DNA follows: TGTGCCATCAGGAGAAGGACGAACACTGAAGCTTTCTTT.

The rearrangement joins TRBV25-1 to TRBJ1-3; 7 nucleotides line up with TRBD1. V gave up 5 bases and J gave up 8 bases; unmatched junction bases: 9. The CDR3 spans 14 residues. Germline CDR1 reads MGHDK; CDR2 reads SYGVNS. The CDR3 spells CASSQTDRADTIYF. CDR3 in DNA: TGTGCCAGCAGTCAAACCGACAGGGCGGACACCATATATTTT.

This chain connects TRBV6-5 to TRBJ2-7, with 12 bases that match TRBD1. This CDR3 has 15 residues. J lost 7 bases, V lost 7 bases, and 11 bases had no gene match. The V gene's germline CDR1 is MNHEY and CDR2 SVGAGI. CDR3 bases: TGTGCCAGCACCCCCCCGGGACAGGGGGCGCGGGAGCAGTACTTC. The encoded protein is CASTPPGQGAREQYF.

This clone has more than one count but fewer than ten. V usage is TRBV7-2 and J usage is TRBJ2-2; no definite D call. V shed 5 bases and J shed 4 bases, with 17 bases lying between them. CDR1 is SGHTA, CDR2 FQGNSA, per germline. The CDR3 runs to 16 residues. The CDR3: CASSTRNTGFTGELFF. The CDR3 nucleotides are TGTGCCAGCAGCACCCGAAATACCGGGTTCACCGGGGAGCTGTTTTTT.

This rearrangement joins TRBV6-5 to TRBJ1-1; possibly TRBD1 for D (6 bases). The CDR3 covers 13 residues. Germline CDR1 and CDR2: MNHEY and SVGAGI. V lost 1 base and J lost 5, with 8 bases in between. The CDR3 coding sequence is TGTGCCAGCAGTTACTTAGGGGGGACTGAAGCTTTCTTT. The encoded protein is CASSYLGGTEAFF.

The CDR3 region is CASSYSWGAGELFF. The CDR3 DNA is TGTGCCAGCAGTTACTCGTGGGGTGCCGGGGAGCTGTTTTTT. The chain joins TRBV6-5 to TRBJ2-2; no clear D. Trimming pared 0 bases from V and 6 bases from J, leaving 8 bases between. Germline CDR1 reads MNHEY; CDR2 reads SVGAGI. This CDR3 has 14 amino acids.